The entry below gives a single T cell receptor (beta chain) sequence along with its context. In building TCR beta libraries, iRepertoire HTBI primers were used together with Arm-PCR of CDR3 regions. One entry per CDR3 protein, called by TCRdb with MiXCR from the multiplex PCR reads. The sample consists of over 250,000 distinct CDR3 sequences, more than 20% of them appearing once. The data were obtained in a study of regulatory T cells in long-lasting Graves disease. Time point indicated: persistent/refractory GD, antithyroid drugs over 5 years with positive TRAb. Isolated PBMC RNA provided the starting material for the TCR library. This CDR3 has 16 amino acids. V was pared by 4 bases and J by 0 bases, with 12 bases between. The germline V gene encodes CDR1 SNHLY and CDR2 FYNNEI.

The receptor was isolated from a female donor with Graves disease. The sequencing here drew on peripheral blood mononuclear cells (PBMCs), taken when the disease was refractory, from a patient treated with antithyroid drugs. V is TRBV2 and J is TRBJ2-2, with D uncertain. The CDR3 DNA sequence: TGTGCCAGCAGTGGGCATCGAGTAACGAACACCGGGGAGCTGTTTTTT. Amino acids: CASSGHRVTNTGELFF. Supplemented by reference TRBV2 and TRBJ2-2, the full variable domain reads EPEVTQTPSHQVTQMGQEVILRCVPISNHLYFYWYRQILGQKVEFLVSFYNNEISEKSEIFDDQFSVERPDGSNFTLKIRSTKLEDSAMYFCASSGHRVTNTGELFFGEGSRLTVL.